This T cell receptor beta chain stems from a study of regulatory T cells in long-lasting Graves disease. Germline CDR1 is SGHTA and CDR2 is FQGNSA. The CDR3 loop spans 15 amino acids. After removal of 0 bases from V and 13 bases from J, the junction contained 10 bases not matched to a gene. Combining iRepertoire HTBI primers with Arm-PCR of CDR3 regions, the authors built TCR beta libraries. Using its own MiXCR run on the multiplex PCR reads, TCRdb lists one record per CDR3 protein. The data show 250,000 or so distinct CDR3 sequences, with roughly 18% seen just once and less than 15% held by the top ten. Time point defined: newly diagnosed GD, antithyroid drugs for less than 3 months. RNA extracted from PBMCs served as the sequencing template. The sample holds many counts of this clonotype. The same data also went into a second study, on T cells in Graves' hyperthyroidism and ophthalmopathy. This second study says: The TCR CDR3 first-round RT-PCR relied on the HTBI primer set.

The chain couples TRBV7-2 to TRBJ2-2; 8 bases are shared with TRBD2. The starting material was peripheral blood mononuclear cells (PBMCs), obtained at new diagnosis, from a patient treated with antithyroid drugs. The receptor's source is a woman under 40 with Graves disease. The CDR3 nucleotides are TGTGCCAGCAGCTTAGCGCTTACCGGGAGGGGACGGCTGTTTTTT. It specifies CASSLALTGRGRLFF.